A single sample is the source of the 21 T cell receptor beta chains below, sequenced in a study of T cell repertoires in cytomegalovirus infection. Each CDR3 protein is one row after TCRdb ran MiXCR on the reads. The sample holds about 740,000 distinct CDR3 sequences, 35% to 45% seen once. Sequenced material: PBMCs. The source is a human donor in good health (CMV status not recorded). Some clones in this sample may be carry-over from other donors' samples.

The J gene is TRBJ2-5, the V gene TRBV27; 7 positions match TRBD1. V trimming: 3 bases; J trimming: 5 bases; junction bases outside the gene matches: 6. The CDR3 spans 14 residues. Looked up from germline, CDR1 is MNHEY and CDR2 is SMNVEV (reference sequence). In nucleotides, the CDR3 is TGTGCCAGCAGTTTTATACAGGGGTTGGAGACCCAGTACTTC. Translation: CASSFIQGLETQYF.

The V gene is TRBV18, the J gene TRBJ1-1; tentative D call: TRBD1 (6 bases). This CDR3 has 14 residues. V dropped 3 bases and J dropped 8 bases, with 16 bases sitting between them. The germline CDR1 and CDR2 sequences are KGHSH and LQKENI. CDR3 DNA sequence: TGTGCCAGCTCACCGCTCGCAGGGGCAGGGGAAGCTTTCTTT. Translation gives CASSPLAGAGEAFF.

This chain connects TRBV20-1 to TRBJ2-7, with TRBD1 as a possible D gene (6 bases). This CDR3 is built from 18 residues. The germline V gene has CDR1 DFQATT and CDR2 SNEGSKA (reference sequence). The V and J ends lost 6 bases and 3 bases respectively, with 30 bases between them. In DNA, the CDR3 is TGCAGTGCCCCTGCTACTCGATCCGGGACAAGGAGCTTCTACGAGCAGTACTTC. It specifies CSAPATRSGTRSFYEQYF.

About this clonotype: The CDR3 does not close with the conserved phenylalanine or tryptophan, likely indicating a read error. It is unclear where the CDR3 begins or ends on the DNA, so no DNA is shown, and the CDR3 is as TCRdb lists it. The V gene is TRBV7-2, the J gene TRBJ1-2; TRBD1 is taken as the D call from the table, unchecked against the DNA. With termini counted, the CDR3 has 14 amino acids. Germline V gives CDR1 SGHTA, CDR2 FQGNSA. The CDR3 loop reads CASSPYRGRDGYTL.

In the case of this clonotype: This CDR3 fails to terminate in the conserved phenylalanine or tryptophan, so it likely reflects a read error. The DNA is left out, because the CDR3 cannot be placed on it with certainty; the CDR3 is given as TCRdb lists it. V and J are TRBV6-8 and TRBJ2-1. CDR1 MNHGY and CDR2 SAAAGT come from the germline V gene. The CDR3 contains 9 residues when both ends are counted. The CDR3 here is CAIGLGEFL.

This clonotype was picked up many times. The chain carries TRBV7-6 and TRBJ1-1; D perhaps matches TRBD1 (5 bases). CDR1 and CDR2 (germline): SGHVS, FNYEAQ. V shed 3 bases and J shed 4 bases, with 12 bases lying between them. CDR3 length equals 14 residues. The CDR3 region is CASSLGRGVTEAFF. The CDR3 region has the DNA TGTGCCAGCAGCTTGGGACGGGGAGTCACTGAAGCTTTCTTT.

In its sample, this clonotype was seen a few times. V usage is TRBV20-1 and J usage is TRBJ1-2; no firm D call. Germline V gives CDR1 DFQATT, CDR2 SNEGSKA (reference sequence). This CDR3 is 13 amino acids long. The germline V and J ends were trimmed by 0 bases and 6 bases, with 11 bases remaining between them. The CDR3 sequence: CSARDQWEDGYTF. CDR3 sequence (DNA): TGCAGTGCTAGAGATCAATGGGAGGATGGCTACACCTTC.

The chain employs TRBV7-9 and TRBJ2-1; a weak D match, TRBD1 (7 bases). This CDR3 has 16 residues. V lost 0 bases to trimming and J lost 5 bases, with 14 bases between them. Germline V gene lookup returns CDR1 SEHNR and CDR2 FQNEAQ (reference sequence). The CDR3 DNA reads TGTGCCAGCAGCTTAGCGGGCAGGGGGGTTAACAATGAGCAGTTCTTC. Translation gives CASSLAGRGVNNEQFF.

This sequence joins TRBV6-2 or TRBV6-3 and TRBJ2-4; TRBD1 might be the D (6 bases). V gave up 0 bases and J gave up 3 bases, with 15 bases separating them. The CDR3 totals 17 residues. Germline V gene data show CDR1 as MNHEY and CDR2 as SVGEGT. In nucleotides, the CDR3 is TGTGCCAGCAGTTACTCGCTCGAGAAACAGGGCAAAAACATTCAGTACTTC. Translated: CASSYSLEKQGKNIQYF.

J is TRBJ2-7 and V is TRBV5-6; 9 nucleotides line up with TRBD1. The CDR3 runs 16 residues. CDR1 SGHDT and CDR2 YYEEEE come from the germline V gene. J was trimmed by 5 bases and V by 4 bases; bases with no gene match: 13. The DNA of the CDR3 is TGTGCCAGCAGCCCGGTGGGGACAGGGTTAGGGAACGAGCAGTACTTC. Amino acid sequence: CASSPVGTGLGNEQYF. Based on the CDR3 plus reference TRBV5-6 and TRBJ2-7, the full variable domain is DAGVTQSPTHLIKTRGQQVTLRCSPKSGHDTVSWYQQALGQGPQFIFQYYEEEERQRGNFPDRFSGHQFPNYSSELNVNALLLGDSALYLCASSPVGTGLGNEQYFGPGTRLTVT.

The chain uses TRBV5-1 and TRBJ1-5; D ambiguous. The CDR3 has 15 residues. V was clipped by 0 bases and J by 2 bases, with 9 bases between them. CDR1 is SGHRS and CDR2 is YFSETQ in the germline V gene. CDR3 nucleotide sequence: TGCGCCAGCAGCTTGGCATGGGGTGGCAATCAGCCCCAGCATTTT. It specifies CASSLAWGGNQPQHF.

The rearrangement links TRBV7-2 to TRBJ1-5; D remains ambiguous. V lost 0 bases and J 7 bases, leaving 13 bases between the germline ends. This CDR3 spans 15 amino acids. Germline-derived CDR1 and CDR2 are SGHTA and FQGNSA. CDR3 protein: CASSLARTNGQPQHF. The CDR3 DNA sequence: TGTGCCAGCAGCTTAGCGAGGACCAACGGGCAGCCCCAGCATTTT.

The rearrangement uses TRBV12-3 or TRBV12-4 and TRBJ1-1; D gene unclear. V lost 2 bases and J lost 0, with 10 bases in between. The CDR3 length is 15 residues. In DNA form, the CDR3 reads TGTGCCAGCAGTTTATCTGGAAACCTGAACACTGAAGCTTTCTTT. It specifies CASSLSGNLNTEAFF.

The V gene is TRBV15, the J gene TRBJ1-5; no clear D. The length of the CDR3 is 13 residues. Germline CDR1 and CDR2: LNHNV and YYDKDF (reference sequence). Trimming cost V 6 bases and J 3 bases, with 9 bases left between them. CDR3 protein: CATRPDYNQPQHF. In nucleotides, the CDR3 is TGTGCCACCAGGCCAGATTACAATCAGCCCCAGCATTTT. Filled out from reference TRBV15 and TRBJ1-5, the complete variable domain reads DAMVIQNPRYQVTQFGKPVTLSCSQTLNHNVMYWYQQKSSQAPKLLFHYYDKDFNNEADTPDNFQSRRPNTSFCFLDIRSPGLGDTAMYLCATRPDYNQPQHFGDGTRLSIL.

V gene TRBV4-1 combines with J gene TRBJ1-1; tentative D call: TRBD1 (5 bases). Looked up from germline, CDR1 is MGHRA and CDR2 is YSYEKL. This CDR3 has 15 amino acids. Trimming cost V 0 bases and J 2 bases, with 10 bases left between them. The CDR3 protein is CASSQEVGRNTEAFF. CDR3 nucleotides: TGCGCCAGCAGCCAAGAAGTGGGGCGCAACACTGAAGCTTTCTTT.

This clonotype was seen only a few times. The CDR3 loop reads CASSPRTAKRDEQYF. The CDR3 DNA is TGTGCCAGCAGCCCCCGGACTGCAAAGAGGGACGAGCAGTACTTC. The J gene is TRBJ2-7, the V gene TRBV7-9; D perhaps matches TRBD2 (5 bases). This CDR3 contains 15 residues. V was shortened by 5 bases and J by 5 bases, with 19 bases between the two germline ends. In germline, CDR1 is SEHNR, CDR2 FQNEAQ (reference sequence).

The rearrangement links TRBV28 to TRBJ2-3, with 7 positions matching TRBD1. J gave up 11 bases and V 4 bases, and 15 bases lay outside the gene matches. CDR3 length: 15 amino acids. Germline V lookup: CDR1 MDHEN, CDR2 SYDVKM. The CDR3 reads CASSWYRGEGYGQYF. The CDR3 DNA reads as TGTGCCAGCAGTTGGTACAGGGGCGAGGGTTACGGGCAGTATTTT.

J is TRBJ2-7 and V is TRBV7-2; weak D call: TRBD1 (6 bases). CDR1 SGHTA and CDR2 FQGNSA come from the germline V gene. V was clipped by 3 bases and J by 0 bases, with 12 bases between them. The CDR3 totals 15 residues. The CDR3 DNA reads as TGTGCCAGCAGCTTTCGCCAGGGGAGCTCCTACGAGCAGTACTTC. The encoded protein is CASSFRQGSSYEQYF.

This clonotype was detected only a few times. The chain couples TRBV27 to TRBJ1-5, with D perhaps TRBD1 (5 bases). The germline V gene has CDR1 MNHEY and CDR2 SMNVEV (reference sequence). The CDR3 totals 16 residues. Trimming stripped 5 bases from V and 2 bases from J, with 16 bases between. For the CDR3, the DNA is TGTGCCAGCAGTGAAAAACGGGGGACTGGCAATCAGCCCCAGCATTTT. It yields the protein CASSEKRGTGNQPQHF.

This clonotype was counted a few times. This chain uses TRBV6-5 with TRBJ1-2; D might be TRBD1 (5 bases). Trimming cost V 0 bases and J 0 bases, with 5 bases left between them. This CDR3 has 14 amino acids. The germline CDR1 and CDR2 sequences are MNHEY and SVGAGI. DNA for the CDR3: TGTGCCAGCAGTTACTCGACAGCTAACTATGGCTACACCTTC. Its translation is CASSYSTANYGYTF.

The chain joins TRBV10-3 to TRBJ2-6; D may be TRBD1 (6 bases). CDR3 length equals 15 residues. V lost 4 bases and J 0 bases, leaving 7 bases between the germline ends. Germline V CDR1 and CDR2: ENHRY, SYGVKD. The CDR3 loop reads CAISGGHSGANVLTF. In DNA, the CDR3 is TGTGCCATCAGTGGGGGGCACTCTGGGGCCAACGTCCTGACTTTC.